This record covers a single T cell receptor beta chain. The antigen remains undetermined. These data originate in a study of T cell repertoires in cytomegalovirus infection. Study overall: Recently identified HLA-C-restricted and well-studied HLA-B-restricted CMV epitopes were used. TCR beta signatures that were public indicated CMV infection and matching HLA type. Study findings and constraints: Cumulative public TCR beta family frequency identified CMV carriers with the relevant HLA.

TCRdb recomputed calls from the reads with MiXCR, one row per CDR3 protein. Of a few hundred thousand distinct CDR3 sequences in the sample, 40% are singletons; the top ten hold about 48%. The sequence was collected from a human donor in good health (CMV status not recorded). Some clones in this sample may be carry-over from other donors' samples. Sequences were derived from cultured PBMCs, sampled from culture after CMV antigen stimulation.

CDR3 nucleotides: TGTGCCAGCAGCATTTACCGGGACTATAGCAATGAGCAGTTCTTC. Translating it yields CASSIYRDYSNEQFF. The chain combines TRBV7-4 with TRBJ2-1; 7 bases agree with TRBD2. This CDR3 comprises 15 residues. Germline values: CDR1 SGHVT, CDR2 SQSDAQ. V trimming: 5 bases; J trimming: 6 bases; junction bases outside the gene matches: 10.